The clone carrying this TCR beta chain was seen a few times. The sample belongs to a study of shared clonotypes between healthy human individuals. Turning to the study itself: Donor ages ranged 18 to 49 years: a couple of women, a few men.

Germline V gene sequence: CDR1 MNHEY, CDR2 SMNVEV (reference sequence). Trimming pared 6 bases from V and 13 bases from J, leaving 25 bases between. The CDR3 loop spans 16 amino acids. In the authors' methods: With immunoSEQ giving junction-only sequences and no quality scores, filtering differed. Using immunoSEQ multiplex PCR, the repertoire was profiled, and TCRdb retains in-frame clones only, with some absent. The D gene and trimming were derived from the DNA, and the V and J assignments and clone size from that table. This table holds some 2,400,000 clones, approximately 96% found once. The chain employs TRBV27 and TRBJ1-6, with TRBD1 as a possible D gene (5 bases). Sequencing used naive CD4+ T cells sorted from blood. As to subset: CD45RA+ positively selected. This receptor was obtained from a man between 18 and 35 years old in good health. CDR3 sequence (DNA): TGTGCCAGCAGACCCACTGACAGAGCGATAGGAGGGCCCCTCCACTTT. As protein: CASRPTDRAIGGPLHF.